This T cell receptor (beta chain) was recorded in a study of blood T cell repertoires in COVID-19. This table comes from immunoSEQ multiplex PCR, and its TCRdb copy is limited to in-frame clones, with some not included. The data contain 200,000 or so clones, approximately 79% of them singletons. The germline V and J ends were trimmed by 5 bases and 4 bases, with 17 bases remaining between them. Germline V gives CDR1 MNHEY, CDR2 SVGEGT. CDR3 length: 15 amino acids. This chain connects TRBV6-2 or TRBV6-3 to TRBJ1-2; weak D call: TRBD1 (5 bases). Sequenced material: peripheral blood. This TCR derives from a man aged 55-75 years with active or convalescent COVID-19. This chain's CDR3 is CASSPRGREGYGYTF. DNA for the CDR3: TGTGCCAGCAGTCCCCGAGGCAGGGAGGGCTATGGCTACACCTTC.